This entry is about one T cell receptor (beta chain). The data stem from a study of blood T cell repertoires in COVID-19. Study as a whole: In each case, the material was cDNA or gDNA derived from T cells, B-cell-depleted T cells, or PBMCs.

CDR3 length equals 14 residues. Germline V CDR1 and CDR2: SGHDT, YYEEEE. V lost 6 bases to trimming and J lost 3 bases, with 16 bases between them. Methods used by the authors: Amplifying reference gene primers gave estimates of nucleated cell counts. Produced via immunoSEQ multiplex PCR; TCRdb's table is partial and in-frame only. D and trimming come from the DNA, and the V and J calls and clone size come from that table. This sample has around 100,000 clones, with approximately 90% found just once. The chain links TRBV5-6 to TRBJ2-7, with a tentative D call TRBD1 (6 bases). The sequenced sample consisted of peripheral blood. The TCR sequence derives from an older woman who had recovered from COVID-19. The CDR3 protein is CASMDSLLIYEQYF. CDR3 DNA: TGTGCCAGCATGGACAGTCTCCTGATCTACGAGCAGTACTTC.